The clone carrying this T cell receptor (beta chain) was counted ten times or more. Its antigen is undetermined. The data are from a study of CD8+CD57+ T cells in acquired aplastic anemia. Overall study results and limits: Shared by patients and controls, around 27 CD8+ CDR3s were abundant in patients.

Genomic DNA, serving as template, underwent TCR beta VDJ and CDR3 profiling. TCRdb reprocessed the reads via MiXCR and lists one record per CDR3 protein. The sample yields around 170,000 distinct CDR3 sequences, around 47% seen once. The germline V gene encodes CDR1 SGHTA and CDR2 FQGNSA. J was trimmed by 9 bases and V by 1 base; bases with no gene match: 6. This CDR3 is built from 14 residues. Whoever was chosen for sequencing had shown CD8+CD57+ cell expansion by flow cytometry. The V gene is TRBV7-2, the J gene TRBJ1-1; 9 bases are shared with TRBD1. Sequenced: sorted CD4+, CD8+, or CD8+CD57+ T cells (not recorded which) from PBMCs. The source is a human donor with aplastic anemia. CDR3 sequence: CASSLVYRGQQAFF. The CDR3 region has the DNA TGTGCCAGCAGCTTAGTTTACAGGGGGCAACAAGCTTTCTTT.